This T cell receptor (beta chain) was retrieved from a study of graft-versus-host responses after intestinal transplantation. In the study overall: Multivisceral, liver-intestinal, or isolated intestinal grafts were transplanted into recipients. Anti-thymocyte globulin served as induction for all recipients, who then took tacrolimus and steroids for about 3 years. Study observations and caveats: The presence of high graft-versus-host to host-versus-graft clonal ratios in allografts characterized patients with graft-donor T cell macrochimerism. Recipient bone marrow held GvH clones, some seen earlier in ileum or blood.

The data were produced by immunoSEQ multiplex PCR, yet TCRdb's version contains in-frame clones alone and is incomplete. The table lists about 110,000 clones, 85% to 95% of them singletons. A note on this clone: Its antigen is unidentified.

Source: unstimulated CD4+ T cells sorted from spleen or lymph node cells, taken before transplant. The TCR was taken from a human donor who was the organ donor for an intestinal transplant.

CDR3 DNA sequence: TGTGCCAGCTCTGACAGTATTCCCAAAAACATTCAGTACTTC. This gives the protein CASSDSIPKNIQYF. The rearrangement joins TRBV18 to TRBJ2-4; weak D call: TRBD1 (5 bases). The CDR3 has 14 residues. Per germline, CDR1 KGHSH and CDR2 LQKENI. Trimming removed 6 bases at V and 2 bases at J, with 11 bases between.